The 6 T cell receptor beta chains reported below all come from one sample, sequenced in a study of T cells in Graves' hyperthyroidism and ophthalmopathy. Researchers amplified the TCR beta CDR3 regions from RNA transcripts. RT-PCR in the first round (using the HTBI primer set) targeted the TCR CDR3. In TCRdb, the multiplex PCR reads were re-called with MiXCR into one record per CDR3 protein. The sample has hundreds of thousands of distinct CDR3 sequences; around 13% are singletons. Sequencing was done on a sample of blood. Receptors were obtained from a woman younger than 30 with Graves' hyperthyroidism.

V usage is TRBV28 and J usage is TRBJ2-7; D is unresolved. The germline V gene has CDR1 MDHEN and CDR2 SYDVKM. This CDR3 has 16 amino acids. V lost 6 bases and J 0 bases, leaving 18 bases between the germline ends. CDR3 sequence (DNA): TGTGCCAGCAGGGTTCCCAATACTATGAACTCCTACGAGCAGTACTTC. Residues: CASRVPNTMNSYEQYF.

This clonotype was detected a few times. Compared with germline, one end of the junction differs, possibly owing to a read error. CDR3 amino acids: CACSQGRGQFDTQYF. For the CDR3, the DNA is TGTGCCTGCAGCCAAGGCAGGGGGCAATTTGATACGCAGTATTTT. The V call is TRBV6-2 or TRBV6-3, the J call TRBJ2-3; the match to TRBD1 covers 8 bases. The CDR3 has 15 amino acids. Germline CDR1 and CDR2: MNHEY and SVGEGT.

This clonotype appeared a few times. The chain is built from TRBV10-3 and TRBJ2-5; the D gene is possibly TRBD2 (5 bases). The CDR3 has 12 residues. Deletions cut 2 bases from V and 7 bases from J, with 8 bases between. Per the germline V gene, CDR1 is ENHRY and CDR2 is SYGVKD. The CDR3 sequence: CAISEGAGTQYF. The CDR3 DNA is TGTGCCATCAGTGAGGGTGCGGGGACCCAGTACTTC.

This clonotype was found many times. The chain has TRBV7-3 and TRBJ2-3; D unclear. Germline V lookup: CDR1 SGHTA, CDR2 FQGTGA. Trimming pared 4 bases from V and 3 bases from J, leaving 14 bases between. There are 15 residues in the CDR3. The CDR3 sequence: CASSSGLERTDTQYF. The CDR3 DNA reads TGTGCCAGCAGCTCGGGTCTAGAGAGAACAGATACGCAGTATTTT.

This clonotype was observed many times. Here the CDR3 DNA reads TGCAGTGCTAGAGTTATTTCGCAACAGGGGCGACGGAACACCGGGGAGCTGTTTTTT. Translated, it gives CSARVISQQGRRNTGELFF. The chain joins TRBV20-1 to TRBJ2-2; 7 bases line up with TRBD1. This CDR3 is built from 19 residues. Per the germline V gene, CDR1 is DFQATT and CDR2 is SNEGSKA (reference sequence). The V gene end was trimmed by 1 base and the J gene end by 1 base; junction bases not matched to a gene: 15.

This clonotype was recorded a few times. This sequence joins TRBV20-1 and TRBJ1-1; D gene uncertain. CDR1 and CDR2 from the germline V gene are DFQATT and SNEGSKA (reference sequence). The CDR3 contains 11 residues. Trimming cost V 6 bases and J 6 bases, with 11 bases left between them. The CDR3 sequence is CSAPRLSEAFF. DNA of the CDR3: TGCAGTGCCCCACGACTATCTGAAGCTTTCTTT.